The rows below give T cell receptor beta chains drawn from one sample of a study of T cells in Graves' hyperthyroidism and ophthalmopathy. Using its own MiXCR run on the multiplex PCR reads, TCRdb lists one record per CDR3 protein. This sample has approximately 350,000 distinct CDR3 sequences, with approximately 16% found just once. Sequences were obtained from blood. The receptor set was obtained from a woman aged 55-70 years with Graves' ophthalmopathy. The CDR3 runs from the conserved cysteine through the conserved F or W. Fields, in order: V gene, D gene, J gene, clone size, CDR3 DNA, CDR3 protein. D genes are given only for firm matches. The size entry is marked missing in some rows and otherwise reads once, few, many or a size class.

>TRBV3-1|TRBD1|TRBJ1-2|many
TGTGCCAGCAGCCAAGGAGGAGGGGGCATATTTTACTATGGCTACACCTTC
CASSQGGGGIFYYGYTF
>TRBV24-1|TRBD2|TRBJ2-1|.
TGTGCCACCAGTGACCTTAGCGGGAGGGCTCTGAATGAGCAGTTCTTC
CATSDLSGRALNEQFF
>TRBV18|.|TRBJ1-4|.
TGTGCCAGCTCACCACCATCCGGGACGGGCGCAACTAATGAAAAACTGTTTTTT
CASSPPSGTGATNEKLFF
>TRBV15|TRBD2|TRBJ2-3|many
TGTGCCACCGCCGGGACTAGCGCTACTAGCACAGATACGCAGTATTTT
CATAGTSATSTDTQYF
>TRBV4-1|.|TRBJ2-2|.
TGCGCCAGCAGTCGTGACAGCGACACGAACACCGGGGAGCTGTTTTTT
CASSRDSDTNTGELFF
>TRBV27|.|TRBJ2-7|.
TGTGCCAGCAGTGTCTGGGGGCGCTTATACGAGCAGTACTTC
CASSVWGRLYEQYF
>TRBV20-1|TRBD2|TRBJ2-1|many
TGCAGTGCTCAGAAAGCGGGAGGCGCCTACAATGAGCAGTTCTTC
CSAQKAGGAYNEQFF
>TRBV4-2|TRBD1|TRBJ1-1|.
TGTGCCAGCAGCCAAGATTGGGGACAGGGGGTAGTTGGTATGGACACTGAAGCTTTCTTT
CASSQDWGQGVVGMDTEAFF
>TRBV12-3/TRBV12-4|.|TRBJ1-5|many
TGTGCCAGCAGTTTTTCCCCAGCAAATCAGCCCCAGCATTTT
CASSFSPANQPQHF
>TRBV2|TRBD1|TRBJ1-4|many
TGTGCCAGCAGTTGGGACAGGCTAAGGGAAAAACTGTTTTTT
CASSWDRLREKLFF
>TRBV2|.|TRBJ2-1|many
TGTGCCAGCAGAGCCACTAGTAATGAGCAGTTCTTC
CASRATSNEQFF
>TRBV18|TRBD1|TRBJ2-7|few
TGTGCCAGCTCACACCGGGACAGGGGATTTCGCGAGCAGTACTTC
CASSHRDRGFREQYF
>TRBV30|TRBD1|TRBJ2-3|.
TGTGCCTGGAGTGTACTAGTTGGGACAGGGGGCTTGGGGCCAGATACGCAGTATTTT
CAWSVLVGTGGLGPDTQYF
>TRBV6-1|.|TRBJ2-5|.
TGTGCCAGCGCCCTGGACAAGACCCAGTACTTC
CASALDKTQYF
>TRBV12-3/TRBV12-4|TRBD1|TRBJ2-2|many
TGTGCCAGCAGACCGGGACAGGGCCTCAACACCGGGGAGCTGTTTTTT
CASRPGQGLNTGELFF
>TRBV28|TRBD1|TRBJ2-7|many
TGTGCCAGCAGTTTAACAGGGGGCCCAGGGCGCGAGCAGTACTTC
CASSLTGGPGREQYF
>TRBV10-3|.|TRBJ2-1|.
TGTGCCATCAGTGATGGGTGGGTTGAGCAGTTCTTC
CAISDGWVEQFF
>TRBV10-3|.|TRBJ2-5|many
TGTGCCATCAGTCGGGACGGAGAGACCCAGTACTTC
CAISRDGETQYF
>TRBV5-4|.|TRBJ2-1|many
TGTGCCAGCAGCTTGGTAGGCGTGAGCTCCTACAATGAGCAGTTCTTC
CASSLVGVSSYNEQFF
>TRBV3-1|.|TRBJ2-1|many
TGTGCCAGCAGCCATCTCCAGGGCAGGAACAATGAGCAGTTCTTC
CASSHLQGRNNEQFF
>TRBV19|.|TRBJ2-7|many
TGTGCCAGTAGTATTTCCGGGACGCGTTCCTACGAGCAGTACTTC
CASSISGTRSYEQYF
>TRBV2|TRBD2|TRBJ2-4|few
TGTGCCAGCAGTCTAGCGGGAGTAGACATTCAGTACTTC
CASSLAGVDIQYF
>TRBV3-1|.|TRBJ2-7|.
TGTGCCAGCAGCCGAGGCGGACTTCCCTCCTACGAGCAGTACTTC
CASSRGGLPSYEQYF
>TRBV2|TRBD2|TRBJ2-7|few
TGTGCCAGCAGGGGGACTAGCGGACCCTACGAGCAGTACTTC
CASRGTSGPYEQYF
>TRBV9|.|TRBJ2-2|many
TGTGCCAGCAGCGTACAGGGGACCTCGGGAACCGGGGAGCTGTTTTTT
CASSVQGTSGTGELFF
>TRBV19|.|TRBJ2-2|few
TGTGCCAGTAGCGACAGCAACACCGGGGAGCTGTTTTTT
CASSDSNTGELFF
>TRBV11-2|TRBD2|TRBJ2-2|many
TGTGCCAGCTCGCCTCCTAACGGGAGGGTACGCGGGGAGCTGTTTTTT
CASSPPNGRVRGELFF
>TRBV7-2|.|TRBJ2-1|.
TGTGCCAGCAGCTTAGCAGACGCGGTCCAGAGTGGGGAGCAGTTCTTC
CASSLADAVQSGEQFF
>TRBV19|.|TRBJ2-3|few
TGTGCCAGTAGTAACCGGGGAAGTACAGATACGCAGTATTTT
CASSNRGSTDTQYF
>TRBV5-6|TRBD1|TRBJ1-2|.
TGTGCCAGCAGCTGGACAGGGGGAGACGGCTACACCTTC
CASSWTGGDGYTF
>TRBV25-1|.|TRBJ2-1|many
TGTGCCAGCAGTCAATCTTCGCCGGGACCCTTAACGGGGAATGAGCAGTTCTTC
CASSQSSPGPLTGNEQFF
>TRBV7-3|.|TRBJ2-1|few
TGTGCCAGCAGCTACGCCGGCGGGGAGCAGTTCTTC
CASSYAGGEQFF
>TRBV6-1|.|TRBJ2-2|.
TGTGCCAGCAGGCAGCCATCTACTTGGACCGGGGAGCTGTTTTTT
CASRQPSTWTGELFF
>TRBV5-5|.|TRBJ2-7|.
TGTGCCAGCAGCTTAGGGGGGACCGTTGCGGTCTACGAGCAGTACTTC
CASSLGGTVAVYEQYF
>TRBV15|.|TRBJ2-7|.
TGTGCCACCAGCAGAGTAGTGTCCTACGAGCAGTACTTC
CATSRVVSYEQYF
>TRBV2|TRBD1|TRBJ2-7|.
TGTGCCAGCAGGACTCAGACAGGGAAGTTCTACGAGCAGTACTTC
CASRTQTGKFYEQYF
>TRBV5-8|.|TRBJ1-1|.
TGTGCCAGCAGCCCGATCCTTCGGAACACTGAAGCTTTCTTT
CASSPILRNTEAFF
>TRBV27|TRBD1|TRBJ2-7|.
TGTGCCAGCAGGGACAGCAGCACCGGGACAGGCTTCTACGAGCAGTACTTC
CASRDSSTGTGFYEQYF
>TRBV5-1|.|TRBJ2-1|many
TGCGCCAGCAGCTCCCTGGGGGAGGTCCCCTACAATGAGCAGTTCTTC
CASSSLGEVPYNEQFF
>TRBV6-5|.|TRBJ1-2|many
TGTGCCAGCAGTTACCACCGGGAACTCGAGGGCTACACCTTC
CASSYHRELEGYTF
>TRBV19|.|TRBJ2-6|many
TGTGCCAGTACCCTGGGGTCCTCTGGGGCCAACGTCCTGACTTTC
CASTLGSSGANVLTF
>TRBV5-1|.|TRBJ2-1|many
TGCGCCAGCAGCAGGATTGGGGGACAACTAAACAATGAGCAGTTCTTC
CASSRIGGQLNNEQFF
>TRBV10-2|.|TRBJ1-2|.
TGCGCCAGCACCCGCGGGAGAGCTAACTATGGCTACACCTTC
CASTRGRANYGYTF
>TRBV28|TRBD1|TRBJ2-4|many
TGTGCCAGCAGTTCACCGGGACAGGTTATAGCCAAAAACATTCAGTACTTC
CASSSPGQVIAKNIQYF
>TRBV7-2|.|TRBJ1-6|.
TGTGCCAGCAGCTTAGGTTTGGTGTCACCCATCCAGGATTCACCCCTCCACTTT
CASSLGLVSPIQDSPLHF
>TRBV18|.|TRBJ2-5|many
TGTGCCAGCTCACCACCAGCAGCACAGTGGGAGACCCAGTACTTC
CASSPPAAQWETQYF
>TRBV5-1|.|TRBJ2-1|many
TGCGCCAGCAGCTTAACAGGGTCCAGCAATGAGCAGTTCTTC
CASSLTGSSNEQFF
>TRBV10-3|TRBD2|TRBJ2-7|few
TGTGCCACCGTGGGGGGGTCGGACTACGAGCAGTACTTC
CATVGGSDYEQYF
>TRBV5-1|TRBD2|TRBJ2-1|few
TGCGCCAGCAGATATCTAGCGGGAGTTGATGAGCAGTTCTTC
CASRYLAGVDEQFF
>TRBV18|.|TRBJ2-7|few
TGTGCCAGCTCGCAGGGACTGGGCTTCCTCTACGAGCAGTACTTC
CASSQGLGFLYEQYF
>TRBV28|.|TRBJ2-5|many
TGTGCCAGCAGTTTTTCTTCCGGGGGACTCCAAGAGACCCAGTACTTC
CASSFSSGGLQETQYF
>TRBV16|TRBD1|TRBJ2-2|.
TGTGCCAGCAGCCAAACAGGGGGCGTTTATACCGGGGAGCTGTTTTTT
CASSQTGGVYTGELFF
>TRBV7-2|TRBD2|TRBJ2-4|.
TGTGCCAGCAGCTTAAGGCGAACTAGCGGAACCAAAAACATTCAGTACTTC
CASSLRRTSGTKNIQYF